The 17 T cell receptor beta chains in this list originate from one sample, sequenced in a study of blood T cell repertoires in COVID-19. Measured with immunoSEQ multiplex PCR; TCRdb has only the in-frame clones, and not every one. The data contain about 110,000 clones, roughly 83% of them seen just once; the ten biggest clones take up roughly 20%. Sequenced material: peripheral blood. The origin of the receptors is an older woman with acute or convalescent COVID-19.

J is TRBJ2-3 and V is TRBV3-1 (or the pseudogene TRBV3-2); 10 nucleotides agree with TRBD2. V was clipped by 4 bases and J by 5 bases; unmatched bases: 9. CDR3 length equals 16 residues. Germline CDR1 is LGHDT and CDR2 is YNNKEL (reference sequence). In nucleotides, the CDR3 is TGTGCCAGCAGCCCCTCGAGCGGGGGGGCACGAGATACGCAGTATTTT. Translation gives CASSPSSGGARDTQYF.

This clone has just one count. The chain employs TRBV4-1 and TRBJ2-7; 8 bases align to TRBD2. The CDR3 covers 16 residues. The trim removed 1 base at V and 0 bases at J, leaving 5 bases unmatched. Germline loops: CDR1 MGHRA, CDR2 YSYEKL. CDR3 residues: CASSQVRGGSSYEQYF. CDR3 in DNA: TGCGCCAGCAGCCAAGTTCGCGGGGGGAGCTCCTACGAGCAGTACTTC.

The chain has TRBV10-1 and TRBJ2-2; D is possibly TRBD1 (5 bases). The CDR3 sequence is 13 residues long. Germline CDR1 and CDR2: WNHNN and SYGVQD (reference sequence). Trimming left V 5 bases short and J 6 bases short, with 10 bases between. CDR3 amino acids: CASSQGVAGELFF. Written as DNA, the CDR3 is TGCGCCAGCAGTCAGGGCGTCGCCGGGGAGCTGTTTTTT.

This chain uses TRBV11-2 with TRBJ1-1; perhaps TRBD1 as D (6 bases). Germline V gene data show CDR1 as SGHAT and CDR2 as FQNNGV. Between the trimmed V and J ends, which lost 6 bases and 3 bases, there was a span of 20 bases. The CDR3 spans 16 residues. As DNA, the CDR3 is TGTGCCAGCAGGGGAGCTCTGGGGTCAGGGGACACTGAAGCTTTCTTT. Its protein product is CASRGALGSGDTEAFF.

This clone was seen once. This rearrangement joins TRBV4-3 to TRBJ2-1; 9 bases line up with TRBD2. Germline lookup yields CDR1 LGHNA and CDR2 YSLEER. Unmatched junction bases numbered 5, after V lost 2 bases and J lost 3 bases. This CDR3 is 16 amino acids long. The CDR3 bases are TGCGCCAGCAGCCAATCGACTAGCGGAGTCTACAATGAGCAGTTCTTC. This sequence encodes CASSQSTSGVYNEQFF.

V usage is TRBV7-2 and J usage is TRBJ2-1, with D possibly being TRBD1 (6 bases). CDR1 is SGHTA and CDR2 is FQGNSA in the germline V gene. The germline V and J ends were trimmed by 3 bases and 2 bases, with 11 bases remaining between them. This CDR3 comprises 15 residues. CDR3 bases: TGTGCCAGCAGCTTTCTGGGGGCCGCCTACAATGAGCAGTTCTTC. Encoded protein: CASSFLGAAYNEQFF.

In its sample, this clone was seen once. The chain is built from TRBV6-5 and TRBJ2-1; 7 bases are a match to TRBD1. J gave up 3 bases and V 6 bases, and 2 bases lay outside the gene matches. Germline CDR1 MNHEY, CDR2 SVGAGI. CDR3 length: 13 residues. The CDR3 nucleotides are TGTGCCAGCAGAAGGGACAGCTACAATGAGCAGTTCTTC. The encoded protein is CASRRDSYNEQFF.

The V gene is TRBV25-1, the J gene TRBJ2-2, with D perhaps TRBD1 (6 bases). V dropped 7 bases and J dropped 2 bases, with 14 bases sitting between them. The CDR3 has 15 amino acids. Germline CDR1 MGHDK, CDR2 SYGVNS. The CDR3 spells CASNPGTTNTGELFF. The CDR3 DNA reads TGTGCCAGCAATCCCGGGACAACTAACACCGGGGAGCTGTTTTTT.

This chain links TRBV4-1 with TRBJ1-5; D uncertain. Germline assignment: CDR1 MGHRA and CDR2 YSYEKL. Trimming pared 1 base from V and 0 bases from J, leaving 16 bases between. This CDR3 has 18 amino acids. CDR3 bases: TGCGCCAGCAGCCAAGGAGTGTTGGTCGGGGTTAGCAATCAGCCCCAGCATTTT. This codes for CASSQGVLVGVSNQPQHF.

The chain joins TRBV15 to TRBJ1-2; weak D call: TRBD1 (5 bases). The CDR3 is made up of 13 amino acids. Germline CDR1 reads LNHNV; CDR2 reads YYDKDF (reference sequence). Trimming took 4 bases from V and 4 from J, leaving 10 bases between them. The CDR3 region has the DNA TGTGCCACCAGCATGGGCGGGGGCTATGGCTACACCTTC. It specifies CATSMGGGYGYTF.

This clone was picked up one time. The genes are TRBV7-2 and TRBJ2-5; 10 nucleotides agree with TRBD2. There are 15 residues in the CDR3. Germline CDR1 reads SGHTA; CDR2 reads FQGNSA. After removal of 1 base from V and 4 bases from J, the junction contained 3 bases not matched to a gene. The CDR3 loop is CASSLVPSGRETQYF. The CDR3 DNA reads as TGTGCCAGCAGCTTAGTTCCTAGCGGGAGAGAGACCCAGTACTTC.

The chain combines TRBV19 with TRBJ2-5, with 12 bases aligning to TRBD1. The CDR3 has 15 amino acids. CDR1 LNHDA and CDR2 SQIVND come from the germline V gene (reference sequence). The trim removed 5 bases at V and 4 bases at J, leaving 5 bases unmatched. The CDR3 coding sequence is TGTGCCAGTAGTGGGACAGGGGGCTATGGAGAGACCCAGTACTTC. This codes for CASSGTGGYGETQYF.

V usage is TRBV25-1 and J usage is TRBJ1-6; TRBD1 aligns across 8 bases. Per germline, CDR1 MGHDK and CDR2 SYGVNS. V was pared by 6 bases and J by 3 bases, with 4 bases of the junction left unmatched. CDR3 size: 15 residues. The CDR3 loop is CASRTGGVYNSPLHF. CDR3 nucleotides: TGTGCCAGCAGAACAGGGGGTGTCTATAATTCACCCCTCCACTTT.

The chain joins TRBV3-1 (or the pseudogene TRBV3-2) to TRBJ2-7, with TRBD2 identical over 8 bases. Germline V gene sequence: CDR1 LGHDT, CDR2 YNNKEL (reference sequence). After removal of 0 bases from V and 8 bases from J, the junction contained 9 bases not matched to a gene. The CDR3 has 15 residues. The CDR3 protein is CASSQEGTRGRKQYF. CDR3 nucleotide sequence: TGTGCCAGCAGCCAAGAAGGGACTAGGGGTCGGAAGCAGTACTTC.

V gene TRBV5-1 combines with J gene TRBJ2-1; TRBD2 is a possible D gene (5 bases). Germline V gene data show CDR1 as SGHRS and CDR2 as YFSETQ. Trimming left V 0 bases short and J 3 bases short, with 13 bases between. The CDR3 runs to 16 residues. Written as DNA, the CDR3 is TGCGCCAGCAGCTTGGCCGGAGGCCTTTACTACAATGAGCAGTTCTTC. This gives the protein CASSLAGGLYYNEQFF.

This chain links TRBV28 with TRBJ1-2, with 9 bases matching TRBD1. CDR3 length equals 14 residues. V shed 6 bases, J shed 8 bases, and the junction held 10 bases outside the gene matches. Germline-derived CDR1 and CDR2 are MDHEN and SYDVKM. CDR3 DNA sequence: TGTGCCAGCAGACGAACAGGGGGCGCGGGAGGCTACACCTTC. This codes for CASRRTGGAGGYTF.

This chain connects TRBV6-6 to TRBJ1-5; D unclear. CDR1 is MNHNY and CDR2 is SVGAGI in the germline V gene (reference sequence). V was shortened by 6 bases and J by 3 bases, with 9 bases between the two germline ends. CDR3 length: 13 amino acids. CDR3 residues: CASSPSYNQPQHF. CDR3 in DNA: TGTGCCAGCAGCCCTTCTTACAATCAGCCCCAGCATTTT.